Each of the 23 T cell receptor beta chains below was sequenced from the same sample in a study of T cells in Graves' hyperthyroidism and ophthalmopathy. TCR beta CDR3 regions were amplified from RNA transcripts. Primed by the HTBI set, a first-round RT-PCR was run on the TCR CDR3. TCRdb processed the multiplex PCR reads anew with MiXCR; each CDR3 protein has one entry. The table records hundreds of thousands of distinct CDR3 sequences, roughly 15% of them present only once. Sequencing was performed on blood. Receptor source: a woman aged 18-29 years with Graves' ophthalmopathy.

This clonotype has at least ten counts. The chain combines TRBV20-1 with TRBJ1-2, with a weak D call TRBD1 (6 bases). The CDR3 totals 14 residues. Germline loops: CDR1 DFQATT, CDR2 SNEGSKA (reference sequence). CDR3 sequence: CSYPVGGQGYGYTF. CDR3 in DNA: TGCAGCTATCCCGTTGGGGGGCAGGGCTATGGCTACACCTTC.

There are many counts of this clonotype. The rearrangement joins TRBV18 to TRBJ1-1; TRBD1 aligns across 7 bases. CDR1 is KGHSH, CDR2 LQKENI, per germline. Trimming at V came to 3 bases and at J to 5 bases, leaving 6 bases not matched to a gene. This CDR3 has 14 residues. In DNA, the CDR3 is TGTGCCAGCTCACCCCTAACAGGGGAGACTGAAGCTTTCTTT. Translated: CASSPLTGETEAFF.

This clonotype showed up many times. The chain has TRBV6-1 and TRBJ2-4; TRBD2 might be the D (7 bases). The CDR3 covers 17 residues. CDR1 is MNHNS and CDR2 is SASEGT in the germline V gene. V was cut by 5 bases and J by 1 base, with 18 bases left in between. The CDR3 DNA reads TGTGCCAGCAGTTCCGCCCCGGGGGGCTTTGCCAAAAACATTCAGTACTTC. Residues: CASSSAPGGFAKNIQYF.

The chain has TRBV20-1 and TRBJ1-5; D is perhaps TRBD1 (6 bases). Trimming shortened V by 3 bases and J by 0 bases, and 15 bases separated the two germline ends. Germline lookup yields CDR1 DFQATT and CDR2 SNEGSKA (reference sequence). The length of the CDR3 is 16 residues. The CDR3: CSASSRQDYSNQPQHF. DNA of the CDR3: TGCAGTGCTAGTTCTCGACAGGACTATAGCAATCAGCCCCAGCATTTT.

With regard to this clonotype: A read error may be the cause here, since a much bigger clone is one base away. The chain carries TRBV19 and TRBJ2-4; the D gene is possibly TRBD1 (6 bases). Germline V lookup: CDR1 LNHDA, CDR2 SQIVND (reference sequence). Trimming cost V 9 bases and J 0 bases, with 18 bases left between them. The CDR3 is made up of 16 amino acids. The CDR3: CASGTGNPLAKNIQYF. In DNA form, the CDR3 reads TGTGCCAGCGGCACAGGGAACCCCTTAGCCAAAAACATTCAGTACTTC.

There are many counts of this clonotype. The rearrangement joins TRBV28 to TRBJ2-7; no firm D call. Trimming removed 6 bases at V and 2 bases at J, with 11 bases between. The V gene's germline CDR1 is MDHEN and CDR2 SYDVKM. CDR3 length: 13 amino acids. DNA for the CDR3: TGTGCCAGCAGCCCCGCCACAACCTACGAGCAGTACTTC. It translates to CASSPATTYEQYF.

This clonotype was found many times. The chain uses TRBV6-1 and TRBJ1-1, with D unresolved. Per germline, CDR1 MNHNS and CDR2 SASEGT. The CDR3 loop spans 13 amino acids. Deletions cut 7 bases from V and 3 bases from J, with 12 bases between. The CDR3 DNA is TGTGCCAGCAAGGCCCTAAGGGACACTGAAGCTTTCTTT. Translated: CASKALRDTEAFF.

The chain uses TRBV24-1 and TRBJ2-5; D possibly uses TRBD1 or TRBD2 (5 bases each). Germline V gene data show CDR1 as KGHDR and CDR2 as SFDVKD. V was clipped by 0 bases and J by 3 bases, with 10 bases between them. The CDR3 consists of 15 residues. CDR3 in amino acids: CATSDLRGREETQYF. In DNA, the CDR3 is TGTGCCACCAGTGATTTGCGGGGCAGGGAAGAGACCCAGTACTTC.

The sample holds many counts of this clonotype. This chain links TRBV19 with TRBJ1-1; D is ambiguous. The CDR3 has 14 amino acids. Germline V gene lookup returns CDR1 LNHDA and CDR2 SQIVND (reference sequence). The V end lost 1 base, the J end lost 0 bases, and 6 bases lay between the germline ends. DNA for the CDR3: TGTGCCAGTAGTATAGCCTCTATGAACACTGAAGCTTTCTTT. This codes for CASSIASMNTEAFF. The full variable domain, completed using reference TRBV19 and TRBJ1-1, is DGGITQSPKYLFRKEGQNVTLSCEQNLNHDAMYWYRQDPGQGLRLIYYSQIVNDFQKGDIAEGYSVSREKKESFPLTVTSAQKNPTAFYLCASSIASMNTEAFFGQGTRLTVV.

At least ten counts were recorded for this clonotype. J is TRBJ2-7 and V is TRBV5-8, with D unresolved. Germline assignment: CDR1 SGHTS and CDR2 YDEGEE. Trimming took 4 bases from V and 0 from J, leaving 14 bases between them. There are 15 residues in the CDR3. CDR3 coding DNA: TGTGCCAGCAGCCTCGCAGGCGCCCGCTCCTACGAGCAGTACTTC. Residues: CASSLAGARSYEQYF.

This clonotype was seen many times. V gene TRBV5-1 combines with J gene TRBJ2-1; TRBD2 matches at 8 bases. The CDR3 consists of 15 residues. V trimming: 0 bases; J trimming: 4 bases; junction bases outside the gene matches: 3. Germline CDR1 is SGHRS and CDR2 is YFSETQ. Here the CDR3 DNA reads TGCGCCAGCAGCTTGGGCGGGGGGCTATACAATGAGCAGTTCTTC. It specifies CASSLGGGLYNEQFF.

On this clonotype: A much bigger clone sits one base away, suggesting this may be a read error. CDR3 in DNA: TGTGCCAGCAAACAGACGCGCTACAATGAGCAGTTCTTC. Translating gives CASKQTRYNEQFF. This sequence joins TRBV11-3 and TRBJ2-1; D unclear. CDR3 length: 13 amino acids. From germline, CDR1 is SGHNT and CDR2 YENEEA. Between the trimmed V and J ends, which lost 7 bases and 3 bases, there was a span of 10 bases.

CDR3 bases: TGCGCCAGCAGCCACCGGGGACAGGGGGCGGTTGATACGCAGTATTTT. Amino acid sequence: CASSHRGQGAVDTQYF. The chain has TRBV5-1 and TRBJ2-3; 12 bases are a match to TRBD1. Trimming at V came to 4 bases and at J to 6 bases, leaving 9 bases not matched to a gene. The CDR3 contains 16 residues. Germline V lookup: CDR1 SGHRS, CDR2 YFSETQ. The entire variable domain, with the rest obtained from reference TRBV5-1 and TRBJ2-3, is as follows: KAGVTQTPRYLIKTRGQQVTLSCSPISGHRSVSWYQQTPGQGLQFLFEYFSETQRNKGNFPGRFSGRQFSNSRSEMNVSTLELGDSALYLCASSHRGQGAVDTQYFGPGTRLTVL.

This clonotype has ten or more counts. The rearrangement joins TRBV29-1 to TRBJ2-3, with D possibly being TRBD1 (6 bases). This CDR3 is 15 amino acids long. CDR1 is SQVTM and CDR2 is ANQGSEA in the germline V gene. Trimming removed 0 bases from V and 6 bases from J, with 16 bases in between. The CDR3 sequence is CSVEDLALTGDTQYF. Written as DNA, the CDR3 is TGCAGCGTTGAAGACCTGGCACTTACAGGGGATACGCAGTATTTT.

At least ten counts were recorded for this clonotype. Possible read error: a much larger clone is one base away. CDR3 in amino acids: CASSQGRGGQETQYF. DNA for the CDR3: TGTGCCAGCAGCCAAGGGCGGGGGGGCCAAGAGACCCAGTACTTC. V usage is TRBV4-2 and J usage is TRBJ2-5; TRBD2 matches 9 bases. The CDR3 is 15 residues long. The ends lost 1 base at V and 1 base at J; junction bases unmatched: 1. CDR1 is LGHNA, CDR2 YNFKEQ, per germline.

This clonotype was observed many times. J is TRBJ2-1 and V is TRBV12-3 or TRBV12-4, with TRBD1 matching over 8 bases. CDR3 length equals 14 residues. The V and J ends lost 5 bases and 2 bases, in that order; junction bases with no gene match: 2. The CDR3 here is CASSTGQAYNEQFF. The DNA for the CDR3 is TGTGCCAGCAGTACGGGACAGGCCTACAATGAGCAGTTCTTC.

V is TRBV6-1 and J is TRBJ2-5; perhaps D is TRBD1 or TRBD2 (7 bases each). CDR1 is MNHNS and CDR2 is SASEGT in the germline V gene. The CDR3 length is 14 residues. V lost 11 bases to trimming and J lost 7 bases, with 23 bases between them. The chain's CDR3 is CAGRAIRTGGTQYF. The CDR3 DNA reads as TGTGCCGGGAGGGCCATCCGGACAGGCGGGACCCAGTACTTC.

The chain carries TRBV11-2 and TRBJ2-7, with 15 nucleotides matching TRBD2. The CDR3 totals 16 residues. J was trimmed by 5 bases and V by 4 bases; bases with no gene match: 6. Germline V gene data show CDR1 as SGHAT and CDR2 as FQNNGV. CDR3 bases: TGTGCCAGCAGCTCGGGTAGGACTAGCGGGGGGGACGAGCAGTACTTC. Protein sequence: CASSSGRTSGGDEQYF. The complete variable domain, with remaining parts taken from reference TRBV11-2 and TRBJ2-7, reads EAGVAQSPRYKIIEKRQSVAFWCNPISGHATLYWYQQILGQGPKLLIQFQNNGVVDDSQLPKDRFSAERLKGVDSTLKIQPAKLEDSAVYLCASSSGRTSGGDEQYFGPGTRLTVT.

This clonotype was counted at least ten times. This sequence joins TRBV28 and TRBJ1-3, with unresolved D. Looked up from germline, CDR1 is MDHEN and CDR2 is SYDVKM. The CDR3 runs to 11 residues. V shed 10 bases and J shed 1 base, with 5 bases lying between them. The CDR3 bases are TGTGCCACTTCATCTGGAAACACCATATATTTT. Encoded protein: CATSSGNTIYF.

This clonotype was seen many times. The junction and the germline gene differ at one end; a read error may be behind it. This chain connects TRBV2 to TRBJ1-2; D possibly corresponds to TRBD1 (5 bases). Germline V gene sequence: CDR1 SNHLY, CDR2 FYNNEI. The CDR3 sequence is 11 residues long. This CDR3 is CASRGDYGNTF. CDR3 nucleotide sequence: TGTGCCAGCAGGGGGGACTATGGCAACACCTTC.

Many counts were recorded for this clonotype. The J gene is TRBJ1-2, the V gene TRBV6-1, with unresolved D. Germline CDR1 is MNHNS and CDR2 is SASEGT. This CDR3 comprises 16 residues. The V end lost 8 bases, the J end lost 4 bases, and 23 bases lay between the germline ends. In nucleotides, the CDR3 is TGTGCCAGCGCTTCTGAAGGAGGTGGCGTACGCTATGGCTACACCTTC. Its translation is CASASEGGGVRYGYTF.

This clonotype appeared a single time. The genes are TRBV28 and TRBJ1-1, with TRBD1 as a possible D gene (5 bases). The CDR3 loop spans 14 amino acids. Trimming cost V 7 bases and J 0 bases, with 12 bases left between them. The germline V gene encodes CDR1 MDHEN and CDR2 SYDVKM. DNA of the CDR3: TGTGCCAGCACCTCCGGGACCCTGAACACTGAAGCTTTCTTT. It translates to CASTSGTLNTEAFF.

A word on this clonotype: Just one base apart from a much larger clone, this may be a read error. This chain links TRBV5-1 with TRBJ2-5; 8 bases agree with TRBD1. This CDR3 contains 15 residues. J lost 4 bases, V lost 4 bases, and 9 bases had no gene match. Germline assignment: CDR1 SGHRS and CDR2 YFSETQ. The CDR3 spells CASSPDRVGRETQYF. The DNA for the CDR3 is TGCGCCAGCAGCCCGGACAGGGTGGGACGAGAGACCCAGTACTTC.